The 18 T cell receptor beta chains given below trace back to one sample, sequenced in a study of molecular identifiers for immune sequencing clone quantification. Via MiXCR, TCRdb re-called the PCR reads, giving one row per CDR3 protein. The sample gives 350,000 or so distinct CDR3 sequences, roughly a fifth of which show up once; 0.81% is in the top ten. The sample comprised naive CD8+ T cells from blood, with Jurkat cell RNA spiked in. As to subset: FACS-sorted CD8+CD4-CCR7+CD45RA+ naive T cells. These receptors originate from a human donor in good health. Some libraries in this study had Jurkat cell RNA spiked in.

This clonotype has at least ten counts. V is TRBV28 and J is TRBJ1-5; 11 bases fit TRBD1. This CDR3 is 15 amino acids long. Germline trimming cut 3 bases from V and 5 bases from J; bases unmatched to any gene: 3. The germline gives CDR1 MDHEN, CDR2 SYDVKM. The CDR3: CASSFGTGGYQPQHF. In DNA, the CDR3 is TGTGCCAGCAGTTTTGGGACAGGGGGTTATCAGCCCCAGCATTTT.

DNA of the CDR3: TGTGCCAGCAGTAAAAGTTCGGATACGCAGTATTTT. It is translated as CASSKSSDTQYF. The chain has TRBV6-2 or TRBV6-3 and TRBJ2-3; D is unclear. Germline loops: CDR1 MNHEY, CDR2 SVGEGT. The CDR3 spans 12 residues. The V and J ends lost 5 bases and 6 bases respectively, with 9 bases between them.

Note on this clonotype: A junction end diverges from the germline sequence, so it may reflect a read error. CDR3 DNA: TGCAGTGCTTATGACAGTGCCTACGAGCAGCACTTC. This codes for CSAYDSAYEQHF. The chain is built from TRBV20-1 and TRBJ2-7; tentatively, D is TRBD1 (5 bases). The CDR3 sequence is 12 residues long. Germline V lookup: CDR1 DFQATT, CDR2 SNEGSKA (reference sequence).

This clonotype has a count of ten or more. This chain connects TRBV20-1 to TRBJ2-7, with D maybe TRBD1 (7 bases). V lost 0 bases to trimming and J lost 6 bases, with 12 bases between them. From germline, CDR1 is DFQATT and CDR2 SNEGSKA (reference sequence). The CDR3 totals 13 residues. The CDR3 region has the DNA TGCAGTGCTAGAGACAGGGGGGTCGGCGAGCAGTACTTC. Translating it yields CSARDRGVGEQYF.

This clonotype was observed many times. This rearrangement joins TRBV28 to TRBJ2-2; 10 bases match TRBD2. Germline V gives CDR1 MDHEN, CDR2 SYDVKM. The J segment lost 3 bases and the V segment lost 6 bases, leaving 7 bases of the junction unmatched. CDR3 length: 16 residues. CDR3 residues: CASRELAGGYTGELFF. As DNA, the CDR3 is TGTGCCAGCAGGGAGTTAGCGGGAGGCTACACCGGGGAGCTGTTTTTT. Looking up the rest from reference TRBV28 and TRBJ2-2 gives the full variable domain: DVKVTQSSRYLVKRTGEKVFLECVQDMDHENMFWYRQDPGLGLRLIYFSYDVKMKEKGDIPEGYSVSREKKERFSLILESASTNQTSMYLCASRELAGGYTGELFFGEGSRLTVL.

On this clonotype: A much larger clone differs from this one at a single base, so this may be a read error. Given the absence of the conserved phenylalanine or tryptophan at the CDR3 end, a read error is likely. V and J are TRBV7-8 and TRBJ2-7; D remains unclear. The CDR3 has 14 amino acids. Germline lookup yields CDR1 SGHVS and CDR2 FQNEAQ. Trimming cost V 5 bases and J 0 bases, with 11 bases left between them. CDR3 amino acids: CASSPEMSSYEQYS. As DNA, the CDR3 is TGTGCCAGCAGCCCAGAGATGAGCTCCTACGAGCAGTACTCC.

This clonotype was detected ten times or more. The V and J genes are TRBV24-1 and TRBJ2-3; tentatively, D is TRBD1 or TRBD2 (6 bases each). The CDR3 is 15 amino acids. The germline gives CDR1 KGHDR, CDR2 SFDVKD. V lost 6 bases and J lost 1, with 13 bases in between. CDR3: CATSSNRGRTDTQYF. The CDR3 bases are TGTGCCACCAGTTCGAACCGGGGGCGCACAGATACGCAGTATTTT.

This sequence joins TRBV29-1 and TRBJ2-2, with 7 bases fitting TRBD1. V lost 7 bases to trimming and J lost 6 bases; unmatched junction nucleotides: 11. Germline lookup yields CDR1 SQVTM and CDR2 ANQGSEA. CDR3 length: 14 residues. The CDR3 DNA is TGCAGCGCCCAATGGGCAGGGGGTTCCGGGGAGCTGTTTTTT. This translates into CSAQWAGGSGELFF.

As DNA, the CDR3 is TGTGCCAGCAGTGAACTGGACAGGGATCGGAATTCACCCCTCCACTTT. It specifies CASSELDRDRNSPLHF. The V call is TRBV25-1, the J call TRBJ1-6; 8 bases map to TRBD1. CDR1 is MGHDK, CDR2 SYGVNS, per germline. J gave up 7 bases and V 2 bases, and 7 bases lay outside the gene matches. This CDR3 is 16 amino acids long.

The chain carries TRBV5-6 and TRBJ1-1, with a possible D match to TRBD1 (6 bases). V lost 3 bases and J 1 base, leaving 10 bases between the germline ends. The CDR3 extends over 14 amino acids. Germline V lookup: CDR1 SGHDT, CDR2 YYEEEE. The CDR3 reads CASSWGRSNTEAFF. Here the CDR3 DNA reads TGTGCCAGCAGCTGGGGGCGGTCGAACACTGAAGCTTTCTTT.

This clonotype was seen ten or more times. The rearrangement uses TRBV25-1 and TRBJ1-5, with 8 nucleotides matching TRBD1. This CDR3 spans 12 amino acids. Per the germline V gene, CDR1 is MGHDK and CDR2 is SYGVNS. V was pared by 3 bases and J by 15 bases, with 7 bases of the junction left unmatched. The CDR3 bases are TGTGCCAGCAGTGATTCAGGACAGGGCCTGCATTTT. Protein: CASSDSGQGLHF.

On this clonotype: This may stem from a read error, because a much larger clone lies one nucleotide away. The V gene is TRBV6-5, the J gene TRBJ2-5; no clear D gene. The CDR3 has 13 amino acids. Germline-derived CDR1 and CDR2 are MNHEY and SVGAGI. CDR3 sequence reads: CASSYSRQETRYF. The CDR3 DNA sequence: TGTGCCAGCAGTTATTCCCGACAAGAGACCCGGTACTTC.

The chain is built from TRBV12-3 or TRBV12-4 and TRBJ2-3; tentatively, D is TRBD1 or TRBD2 (5 bases each). V lost 3 bases to trimming and J lost 2 bases, with 9 bases between them. The CDR3 runs to 14 residues. The CDR3 DNA is TGTGCCAGCAGTTTTGCCGGGACCACAGATACGCAGTATTTT. Amino acid sequence: CASSFAGTTDTQYF.

This clonotype was observed at least ten times. V is TRBV7-9 and J is TRBJ1-5; 11 bases are shared with TRBD1. The V and J ends lost 5 bases and 6 bases, in that order; junction bases with no gene match: 6. CDR1 is SEHNR and CDR2 is FQNEAQ in the germline V gene (reference sequence). This CDR3 spans 15 amino acids. The CDR3 DNA reads as TGTGCCAGCAGCCATGGACAGGGGGCCGGTCAGCCCCAGCATTTT. Translating gives CASSHGQGAGQPQHF.

In this sample, this clonotype turned up many times. The J gene is TRBJ2-1, the V gene TRBV7-3; tentatively, D is TRBD2 (5 bases). V gave up 0 bases and J gave up 8 bases, with 11 bases separating them. This CDR3 is 14 amino acids long. Germline V CDR1 and CDR2: SGHTA, FQGTGA. The CDR3 sequence is CASSLTGAGDEQFF. CDR3 DNA sequence: TGTGCCAGCAGCTTAACGGGAGCTGGCGATGAGCAGTTCTTC. The full variable domain, rest sourced from reference TRBV7-3 and TRBJ2-1, is GAGVSQTPSNKVTEKGKYVELRCDPISGHTALYWYRQSLGQGPEFLIYFQGTGAADDSGLPNDRFFAVRPEGSVSTLKIQRTERGDSAVYLCASSLTGAGDEQFFGPGTRLTVL.

This clonotype was counted at least ten times. CDR3 nucleotide sequence: TGTGCCAGCAGCGGGGCATTTGAAGAGACCCAGTACTTC. Translating gives CASSGAFEETQYF. The rearrangement uses TRBV5-4 and TRBJ2-5; TRBD1 might be the D (5 bases). Trimming pared 4 bases from V and 3 bases from J, leaving 10 bases between. Germline assignment: CDR1 SGHNT and CDR2 YYREEE (reference sequence). The CDR3 length is 13 residues.

Notes on this clonotype: Since a much larger clone is just one base distant, this may be a read error. The chain is built from TRBV7-9 and TRBJ2-1; TRBD2 agrees at 8 bases. The CDR3 covers 13 residues. Germline CDR1 SEHNR, CDR2 FQNEAQ (reference sequence). J gave up 9 bases and V 8 bases, and 9 bases lay outside the gene matches. The chain's CDR3 is CASAVAGRFEQFF. In nucleotides, the CDR3 is TGTGCCAGCGCAGTAGCGGGACGTTTTGAGCAGTTCTTC.

This clonotype was observed at least ten times. The rearrangement joins TRBV27 to TRBJ2-3, with no clear D. Germline CDR1 MNHEY, CDR2 SMNVEV (reference sequence). The CDR3 consists of 14 residues. The V end was cut by 0 bases, the J end by 1 base, with 5 bases between. The CDR3 is CASSLSVGTDTQYF. In DNA form, the CDR3 reads TGTGCCAGCAGTTTATCCGTTGGCACAGATACGCAGTATTTT.